A selection of T cell receptor beta chains follows, all from one sample in a study of blood T cell repertoires in COVID-19. The protocol was immunoSEQ multiplex PCR, while the TCRdb copy is restricted to in-frame clones and leaves out a portion. This sample carries about 250,000 clones, around 83% of them seen once, and the ten largest clones take approximately 5.4%. Sequences were obtained from peripheral blood. The receptors originated from a man aged 80 or over with acute or convalescent COVID-19. Each CDR3 is given with its conserved first and last residue. The D gene is left open where the match is weak. A clone size is listed for some rows: how often the clone was seen (once, few, many), or a class if it is expanded.

DNA,CDR3,size,V,J,D,length
TGTGCTAGTCGGGGGTTCGCTGAAGCTTTCTTT,CASRGFAEAFF,-,TRBV6-5,TRBJ1-1,-,11
TGTGCCAGCAGCTTGTATCTAGCTGGAGAGACCCAGTACTTC,CASSLYLAGETQYF,once,TRBV5-4,TRBJ2-5,-,14
TGTGCCAGCAGTGCCCAGAAGAATAACTATGGCTACACCTTC,CASSAQKNNYGYTF,-,TRBV2,TRBJ1-2,-,14
TGTGCCATCAGTGATTCTCGGCCCTCGCGGGGCAATGAGCAGTTCTTC,CAISDSRPSRGNEQFF,-,TRBV10-3,TRBJ2-1,-,16
TGTGCCAGCAGCTTGGGACTAGCGAGGACAGATACGCAGTATTTT,CASSLGLARTDTQYF,-,TRBV5-6,TRBJ2-3,TRBD2,15
TGCAGCGTTGTAGGGACAAGGAACACCGGGGAGCTGTTTTTT,CSVVGTRNTGELFF,-,TRBV29-1,TRBJ2-2,-,14
TGTGCCAGCAGTGAAGCGCGGGGAAGAGGGTCCTATAATTCACCCCTCCACTTT,CASSEARGRGSYNSPLHF,-,TRBV6-1,TRBJ1-6,-,18
TGTGCCAGCGCTGGGGACGCTCCTGACAGGGGCTCTGGAAACACCATATATTTT,CASAGDAPDRGSGNTIYF,-,TRBV7-9,TRBJ1-3,TRBD1,18
TGTGCCATCAGTGACCTAGCGGGGGACTACAATGAGCAGTTCTTC,CAISDLAGDYNEQFF,-,TRBV10-3,TRBJ2-1,TRBD2,15
TGTGCCAGTAGTATATCTCAATGGGGGGAGGAGACCCAGTACTTC,CASSISQWGEETQYF,-,TRBV19,TRBJ2-5,-,15
TGTGCCACCTCATTAGCGGGGGGCCTCTACGAGCAGTACTTC,CATSLAGGLYEQYF,-,TRBV6-5,TRBJ2-7,TRBD2,14
TGCGCCAGCCGACCGGGACTAGATCGCTACGAGCAGTACTTC,CASRPGLDRYEQYF,-,TRBV5-1,TRBJ2-7,TRBD2,14
TGTGCCAGCAGTGAATTATCTTCGGGAGTGGGGTCACCCCTCCACTTT,CASSELSSGVGSPLHF,-,TRBV25-1,TRBJ1-6,-,16
TGCGCCAGCAGCTTGGTTCAGGGAAGGGAAAAACTGTTTTTT,CASSLVQGREKLFF,-,TRBV5-1,TRBJ1-4,-,14
TGCGCCAGCAGCCAAACCGGGACTTCAAACACCGGGGAGCTGTTTTTT,CASSQTGTSNTGELFF,-,TRBV5-1,TRBJ2-2,-,16
TGTGCCAGCAGTTACGGACTAGCGCCCAATGAGCAGTTCTTC,CASSYGLAPNEQFF,once,TRBV6-5,TRBJ2-1,TRBD2,14
TGTGCCAGCAGTCTCCAGGGGTGGGGGAGCAATCAGCCCCAGCATTTT,CASSLQGWGSNQPQHF,-,TRBV2,TRBJ1-5,-,16
TGTGCCAGCGGCGCCGGGGTTCCCTCACTAGCGAAATACAATGAGCAGTTCTTC,CASGAGVPSLAKYNEQFF,-,TRBV25-1,TRBJ2-1,TRBD2,18
TGTGCCACCAGCAGAGAGAACGGCGGGAGGTCCACAGATACGCAGTATTTT,CATSRENGGRSTDTQYF,-,TRBV15,TRBJ2-3,TRBD2,17
TGTGCCAGCAGTCCAGAGACTAGCGGAAAAGAGACCCAGTACTTC,CASSPETSGKETQYF,few,TRBV27,TRBJ2-5,TRBD2,15
TGTGCCAGCACCAGAAGGACAGGGACCTTGAACACTGAAGCTTTCTTT,CASTRRTGTLNTEAFF,once,TRBV27,TRBJ1-1,TRBD1,16
TGTGCCAGCAGCCAGACAGGCAGCCACTATGGCTACACCTTC,CASSQTGSHYGYTF,-,TRBV27,TRBJ1-2,-,14
TGTGCCTGGACCCGGGACACGAACACTGAAGCTTTCTTT,CAWTRDTNTEAFF,-,TRBV30,TRBJ1-1,-,13
TGTGCCATCAGTTCCGTAGCGGGAGGGCCCAATGAGCAGTTCTTC,CAISSVAGGPNEQFF,once,TRBV10-3,TRBJ2-1,TRBD2,15
TGTGCCAGTAGTAGAGCAGGGGGGTACAATGAGCAGTTCTTC,CASSRAGGYNEQFF,-,TRBV19,TRBJ2-1,-,14
TGTGCCAGCAGTTTTCAAAGGGGGCGCTCCTACAATGAGCAGTTCTTC,CASSFQRGRSYNEQFF,once,TRBV6-2/TRBV6-3,TRBJ2-1,TRBD1,16
TGTGCCAGCAGCGAAAAACCGGGACAGGGGTTCGACGAGCAGTACTTC,CASSEKPGQGFDEQYF,many,TRBV5-6,TRBJ2-7,TRBD1,16
TGTGCCTGGAGTGCCACAGGGGTCTACGAGCAGTACTTC,CAWSATGVYEQYF,few,TRBV30,TRBJ2-7,TRBD1,13
TGCGCCAGCAGCAGGACAGGGAGGGCTGAGGAAAAACTGTTTTTT,CASSRTGRAEEKLFF,-,TRBV5-1,TRBJ1-4,TRBD1,15
TGTGCCAGCCGGACAGGGGGTTCCTACGAGCAGTACTTC,CASRTGGSYEQYF,-,TRBV28,TRBJ2-7,TRBD1,13
TGTGCCACAGACAGGGGGCGTGGGTCCGGGGAGCTGTTTTTT,CATDRGRGSGELFF,-,TRBV10-3,TRBJ2-2,TRBD1,14
TGTGCCAGCAGTTCAAGGCAGGGTAGGCGAGAGACCCAGTACTTC,CASSSRQGRRETQYF,-,TRBV27,TRBJ2-5,-,15
TGTGCCAGCAGCCAAACCTCAGACAGAAAAAAACTGTTTTTT,CASSQTSDRKKLFF,-,TRBV3-1/TRBV3-2,TRBJ1-4,-,14
TGTGCCAGCAGTTTCCGAGGCATACACAATGAGCAGTTCTTC,CASSFRGIHNEQFF,-,TRBV6-5,TRBJ2-1,-,14
TGTGCCAGCAGTGAAGGGACTAGCGGGAGGAATGAGCAGTTCTTC,CASSEGTSGRNEQFF,-,TRBV2,TRBJ2-1,TRBD2,15
TGTGCCTGGGGGGACTCTATTTACGAGCAGTACTTC,CAWGDSIYEQYF,-,TRBV30,TRBJ2-7,-,12
TGTGCCAGCAGCCCGCGACAGGGGGGAGAAAAACTGTTTTTT,CASSPRQGGEKLFF,-,TRBV14,TRBJ1-4,TRBD1,14
TGTGCCAGCAGTTTATCCGGACAGGGATGGGGTACGCAGTATTTT,CASSLSGQGWGTQYF,-,TRBV27,TRBJ2-3,TRBD1,15
TGTGCCAGCAGTGAAGGACCTCTTGCGGCCGCGAGCTCCTACGAGCAGTACTTC,CASSEGPLAAASSYEQYF,-,TRBV2,TRBJ2-7,-,18
TGTGCCAGCAGTTTCTCGACAGGGATAGGCTACGAGCAGTACTTC,CASSFSTGIGYEQYF,-,TRBV27,TRBJ2-7,TRBD1,15
TGTGCCAGCAGCTTGCAACTAATGAACACTGAAGCTTTCTTT,CASSLQLMNTEAFF,-,TRBV5-5,TRBJ1-1,-,14
TGTGCCAGCAGTTTATCTGGGGGTTGGCGGGGGGCTGCCTACGAGCAGTACTTC,CASSLSGGWRGAAYEQYF,-,TRBV27,TRBJ2-7,TRBD2,18
TGTGCCAGCAGCACTGGACAGGGGAACACCGGGGAGCTGTTTTTT,CASSTGQGNTGELFF,-,TRBV11-3,TRBJ2-2,TRBD1,15
TGTGCCAGTAGCCCCCAGGGGCAGGTCAATCAGCCCCAGCATTTT,CASSPQGQVNQPQHF,-,TRBV19,TRBJ1-5,-,15
TGTGCCAGCGACAGGGGGGGCACAGATACGCAGTATTTT,CASDRGGTDTQYF,-,TRBV2,TRBJ2-3,TRBD1,13
TGCAGTGCTAGTGCTCCTCTGGCAAACACCATATATTTT,CSASAPLANTIYF,-,TRBV20-1,TRBJ1-3,-,13
TGTGCCAGCAGCTTTGTCCTGACAGGGGGCCAATACGAGCAGTACTTC,CASSFVLTGGQYEQYF,few,TRBV11-2,TRBJ2-7,TRBD1,16
TGTGCCAGCACAGGGGGCCTGAGCTCCTACGAGCAGTACTTC,CASTGGLSSYEQYF,-,TRBV6-5,TRBJ2-7,TRBD1,14
TGTGCCAGCTCACGAAGAACTAGCGGGAGTTCGGAGACCCAGTACTTC,CASSRRTSGSSETQYF,-,TRBV18,TRBJ2-5,TRBD2,16
TGTGCCACCGCTCAGGGGCCGGACAACGTTGAAGCTTTCTTT,CATAQGPDNVEAFF,-,TRBV10-3,TRBJ1-1,-,14
TGTGCCAGCGTAGCGGGAACGAACACCGGGGAGCTGTTTTTT,CASVAGTNTGELFF,-,TRBV2,TRBJ2-2,TRBD2,14
TGTGCCAGTAGTATAGCAGCGGAGCGAGGGTATGGCTACACCTTC,CASSIAAERGYGYTF,-,TRBV19,TRBJ1-2,-,15
TGCGCCAGCAGCTTTGCGACAGGGATAACGAACACCGGGGAGCTGTTTTTT,CASSFATGITNTGELFF,-,TRBV5-1,TRBJ2-2,TRBD1,17
TGCGCCAGCAGCTTGGGGACTACATCCCGCTACGAGCAGTACTTC,CASSLGTTSRYEQYF,-,TRBV5-1,TRBJ2-7,-,15
TGTGCCAGCAGTTTAACCAGGGACAGGGCAGGGTCCTACGAGCAGTACTTC,CASSLTRDRAGSYEQYF,-,TRBV28,TRBJ2-7,TRBD1,17
TGTGCCAGCAGTGAGATGAGCAGACTTGATCAGCCCCAGCATTTT,CASSEMSRLDQPQHF,few,TRBV2,TRBJ1-5,-,15
TGTGCCACCAGTGCCGCGGGGGGGCGGACCCAGTACTTC,CATSAAGGRTQYF,-,TRBV24-1,TRBJ2-5,TRBD2,13
TGTGCCAGCAGCTTACTAGGAGGGAGGGCGTCAGATACGCAGTATTTT,CASSLLGGRASDTQYF,-,TRBV7-2,TRBJ2-3,TRBD2,16
TGTGCCAGCAGCCGAGGGACAGGGCGGGAGACCCAGTACTTC,CASSRGTGRETQYF,-,TRBV14,TRBJ2-5,TRBD1,14